These T cell receptor beta chains were read from a single sample in a study of cytomegalovirus exposure and HLA in healthy donors. Data came from immunoSEQ multiplex PCR; TCRdb stores just in-frame clones and leaves some out. The repertoire has 130,000 to 150,000 clones, around three quarters of them found once; the top ten carry over 2%. Sequenced input: PBMCs. The receptors come from a man in his forties or fifties in good health and CMV-seronegative. The CDR3 runs from the conserved cysteine through the conserved F or W. The size of a clone is reported for some rows only, either as once, few or many, or as a class for expanded clones.

V gene	J gene	clone size	CDR3 protein
TRBV19	TRBJ1-2	.	CASTEEGGYTF
TRBV28	TRBJ1-2	.	CASSVLGTANYGYTF
TRBV19	TRBJ2-3	.	CASRQLSTDTQYF
TRBV6-1	TRBJ1-1	few	CASSELTGVGTEAFF
TRBV5-6	TRBJ1-2	once	CASSLAAGWGYTF
TRBV9	TRBJ2-3	.	CASSVSSGHTDTQYF
TRBV13	TRBJ1-5	few	CASSLGTGTNQPQHF
TRBV19	TRBJ1-5	.	CASSKEGMNNQPQHF
TRBV28	TRBJ1-1	.	CASSFLGRGLSTEAFF
TRBV4-2	TRBJ2-2	.	CASSTAWAGGQVGELFF
TRBV10-3	TRBJ1-2	.	CAISTGQGGDTF
TRBV18	TRBJ2-7	.	CASSPMTSGTYEQYF
TRBV2	TRBJ2-2	few	CASTETVTGELFF
TRBV2	TRBJ2-7	few	CASSGLQLGYEQYF
TRBV4-3	TRBJ2-3	.	CASSQVGATQYF
TRBV11-2	TRBJ2-2	.	CASSLDFRGLAGSMIGELFF
TRBV5-6	TRBJ2-5	.	CASSLDYRRVETQYF
TRBV10-3	TRBJ2-2	.	CAISAMTSGGLTGELFF
TRBV5-6	TRBJ2-7	.	CASSLGGTGSYEQYF
TRBV27	TRBJ2-7	.	CASSFSGGGYLYEQYF